A single TCR beta chain is shown here with its context. The data stem from a study of blood T cell repertoires in COVID-19. Study overall: T cells, B-cell-depleted T cells, or PBMCs provided the cDNA or gDNA that served as material.

In the study's own analysis: Using reference gene primer amplification, nucleated cell counts were estimated. This table comes from immunoSEQ multiplex PCR, and its TCRdb copy is limited to in-frame clones, with some not included. D and trimming come from the DNA, and the V and J calls and clone size come from that table. The table includes around 100,000 clones, around 80% detected once. The CDR3 sequence is 14 residues long. CDR1 is GTSNPN, CDR2 SVGIG, per germline (reference sequence). V gave up 4 bases and J gave up 4 bases; unmatched junction bases: 9. The chain uses TRBV30 and TRBJ2-7; 8 bases agree with TRBD2. This sequence was found in a woman in her sixties or seventies with acute or convalescent COVID-19. Material: peripheral blood. CDR3 nucleotide sequence: TGTGCCTGGAAAAAGGCGGGAGGAGGATACGAGCAGTACTTC. It encodes CAWKKAGGGYEQYF.